The sequence of this T cell receptor (beta chain) was determined in a study of blood T cell repertoires in COVID-19. The wider study: Sites in the United States, Italy and Spain provided acute and convalescent COVID-19 samples. Nucleic acid was either cDNA or gDNA, and it came from T cells, B-cell-depleted T cells, or PBMCs.

Original methodology: Reference gene primer amplification gave nucleated cell count estimates. TCRdb keeps only in-frame clones here, not all; method: immunoSEQ multiplex PCR. The D gene and trimming were derived from the DNA, and the V and J assignments and clone size from that table. The sample gives tens of thousands of clones, about nine tenths of which show up once; about 22% is in the top ten. Trimming pared 2 bases from V and 0 bases from J, leaving 13 bases between. The CDR3 sequence is 15 residues long. Germline CDR1 is GTSNPN and CDR2 is SVGIG (reference sequence). The receptor was isolated from a woman aged 45-60 years with active or convalescent COVID-19. The sequencing input was peripheral blood. The V call is TRBV30, the J call TRBJ2-5; unclear D gene. CDR3 sequence reads: CAWSNRLKYQETQYF. DNA of the CDR3: TGTGCCTGGAGTAACCGACTCAAGTACCAAGAGACCCAGTACTTC.